This T cell receptor (beta chain) comes out of a study of T-cell reconstitution after alpha-beta-depleted transplantation in children. Using unique molecular identifiers, the investigators prepared the TCRbeta library. TCRdb used MiXCR to reprocess the PCR reads, holding one entry per CDR3 protein. The data show about 300,000 distinct CDR3 sequences, with 9.5% to 13% seen just once and 7.5% held by the top ten. Many counts were recorded for this clonotype. Germline V gives CDR1 SGHRS, CDR2 YFSETQ. This CDR3 spans 15 amino acids. Trimming removed 2 bases from V and 0 bases from J, with 12 bases in between.

This receptor was obtained from a boy under two years old with acute myeloid leukemia, due to receive a stem cell transplant. The material sequenced was PBMCs, taken before TCRalphabeta/CD19-depleted stem cell transplant. This rearrangement joins TRBV5-1 to TRBJ2-7, with no clear D. The CDR3 region has the DNA TGCGCCAGCAGCTTTTTCAGTCCGAACTCCTACGAGCAGTACTTC. Translated: CASSFFSPNSYEQYF.